Listed below are T cell receptor beta chains from one sample, sequenced in a study of control samples from healthy donors and cancer patients. TCRdb keeps only in-frame clones here, not all; method: immunoSEQ multiplex PCR. The table includes around 250,000 clones, around 79% detected once. The sequenced sample consisted of PBMCs. Receptor source: a woman aged 55-69 years with lung cancer. CDR3s leave out the opening cysteine and the closing phenylalanine or tryptophan. A row's size may be missing; if present it is once, few, many or a size class.

abundance: -
j_gene: TRBJ1-2
v_gene: TRBV27
CDR3aa: ASSYAQGSNYGYT

abundance: -
j_gene: TRBJ1-2
v_gene: TRBV6-5
CDR3aa: ASSLANYGYT

abundance: -
j_gene: TRBJ2-1
v_gene: TRBV3-1/TRBV3-2
CDR3aa: ASSPRLAVYNEQF

abundance: few
j_gene: TRBJ1-4
v_gene: TRBV3-1/TRBV3-2
CDR3aa: ASSRGGPNEKLF

abundance: -
j_gene: TRBJ1-4
v_gene: TRBV5-4
CDR3aa: ASSLAGEKLF

abundance: -
j_gene: TRBJ2-3
v_gene: TRBV5-1
CDR3aa: ASSLNPSSTDTQY

abundance: -
j_gene: TRBJ2-2
v_gene: TRBV2
CDR3aa: ASSRDAIETGELF

abundance: -
j_gene: TRBJ1-6
v_gene: TRBV27
CDR3aa: ATRGGNRSPLH

abundance: -
j_gene: TRBJ1-1
v_gene: TRBV2
CDR3aa: ASRPQNRGTEAF

abundance: -
j_gene: TRBJ1-3
v_gene: TRBV28
CDR3aa: ASSSPAGASSGNTIY